The TCR beta chain described here comes from a study of shared clonotypes between healthy human individuals. Study background: There were three CD4 naive, three CD4 memory, two CD8 naive and one CD8 memory plates per donor.

Study-level findings and limits: It was the non-shared clonotypes that had lower generation probabilities than clonotypes shared by all four donors.

Each sorted subset replicate got 200 ng genomic DNA, approximately 27,000 genomes. The protocol was immunoSEQ multiplex PCR, while the TCRdb copy is restricted to in-frame clones and leaves out a portion. Of around 1.1 million clones listed, approximately 75% were seen once; the top ten hold 0.89%. Looked up from germline, CDR1 is SGHRS and CDR2 is YFSETQ. The CDR3 totals 15 residues. J gave up 0 bases and V 4 bases, and 4 bases lay outside the gene matches. As for this clone: Its specificity is unknown.

The genes are TRBV5-1 and TRBJ2-7; 10 bases match TRBD1. The clonotype comes from a man aged 18 to 35 in good health. Some clones in this sample may be carry-over from other donors' samples. The sequencing input was memory CD4+ T cells from PBMCs. Subset indicated: CD45RA-negative fraction. CDR3 region: CASSPRTGGSYEQYF. The CDR3 DNA sequence: TGCGCCAGCAGCCCCCGGACAGGGGGCTCCTACGAGCAGTACTTC.